This paragraph reports one T cell receptor beta chain. Methods used by the authors: By means of reference gene primer amplification, nucleated cell counts were estimated. Method: immunoSEQ multiplex PCR; TCRdb's copy keeps in-frame clones and lacks some. V and J calls and clone size are given by that table; D and trimming were obtained from the DNA. The sample yields around 220,000 clones, 80% to 90% seen once. These data belong to a study of blood T cell repertoires in COVID-19. Overall study: Collection of acute and convalescent COVID-19 samples took place in the United States, Italy and Spain. T cells, B-cell-depleted T cells, or PBMCs supplied cDNA or gDNA.

CDR3 length: 14 residues. Unmatched junction bases numbered 9, after V lost 6 bases and J lost 6 bases. Germline assignment: CDR1 KGHSH and CDR2 LQKENI. The chain joins TRBV18 to TRBJ2-3; TRBD2 matches at 7 bases. The origin of this receptor is a woman of 80 years or more with acute or convalescent COVID-19. Sequencing was carried out using peripheral blood. CDR3 DNA sequence: TGTGCCAGCTCCAGCGGGGCACCATCGGATACGCAGTATTTT. Translated: CASSSGAPSDTQYF.